Shown below are 11 T cell receptor beta chains from a single sample sequenced in a study of T cells expressing NK-cell markers. TCRdb reprocessed the 5' RACE reads; each CDR3 protein has one entry and no DNA is given. The sample totals about 170,000 distinct CDR3 sequences; its top ten clones hold around 20%. Material: blood T cells: a sorted CD56 or NKG2C T cell subset, CD4+ or CD8+ T cells, or bulk PBMC T cells (not recorded which). The receptors originated from a man aged 18-69 years in good health.

The chain has TRBV3-1 and TRBJ2-7; TCRdb's D gene call, TRBD1, goes unchecked for lack of DNA. Germline assignment: CDR1 LGHDT and CDR2 YNNKEL (reference sequence). The CDR3 is made up of 15 amino acids. CDR3 protein: CASSQDEQVSYEQYF.

This chain uses TRBV9 with TRBJ1-1. Germline-derived CDR1 and CDR2 are SGDLS and YYNGEE. The CDR3 has 14 amino acids. The CDR3: CASSVGGGSGEAFF.

The chain recombines TRBV20-1 with TRBJ2-7; without DNA, the TCRdb call of TRBD2 cannot be checked. This CDR3 is built from 16 residues. The V gene's germline CDR1 is DFQATT and CDR2 SNEGSKA (reference sequence). The CDR3 sequence: CSARGTSGWVPYEQYF.

The CDR3 loop reads CAWSVTGDNEQFF. The rearrangement joins TRBV30 to TRBJ2-1. This CDR3 is built from 13 residues. Germline CDR1 GTSNPN, CDR2 SVGIG (reference sequence).

The genes are TRBV29-1 and TRBJ2-7. Germline V gene data show CDR1 as SQVTM and CDR2 as ANQGSEA. This CDR3 comprises 12 residues. The CDR3 spells CSVAGEFHEQYF.

The CDR3 is CASTLGGTGNTIYF. This chain joins TRBV7-9 and TRBJ1-3; as DNA is missing, the TRBD1 call by TCRdb cannot be tested. The CDR3 consists of 14 residues. From germline, CDR1 is SEHNR and CDR2 FQNEAQ (reference sequence).

The chain uses TRBV3-1 and TRBJ2-5; TCRdb indicates TRBD2, and absent DNA this call remains unverified. This CDR3 region has 18 residues. Germline V gives CDR1 LGHDT, CDR2 YNNKEL (reference sequence). CDR3 amino acids: CASSQDLGLAGDQETQYF.

CDR3 residues: CASSPKQGPDEQYF. V gene TRBV5-1 combines with J gene TRBJ2-7; the TCRdb D gene call, TRBD1, has no DNA to confirm it. CDR1 is SGHRS, CDR2 YFSETQ, per germline. The CDR3 extends over 14 amino acids.

This chain connects TRBV7-2 to TRBJ1-1; absent DNA, TCRdb's TRBD1 call cannot be checked. CDR1 is SGHTA, CDR2 FQGNSA, per germline. There are 15 residues in the CDR3. The CDR3 is CASSPDREVSTEAFF.

This rearrangement joins TRBV19 to TRBJ2-6; TCRdb calls TRBD2, which cannot be checked without DNA. This CDR3 has 18 residues. Germline values: CDR1 LNHDA, CDR2 SQIVND (reference sequence). This CDR3 reads CASRTTSGALGGANVLTF.

This rearrangement joins TRBV4-1 to TRBJ2-7; TCRdb selects TRBD1, and the lack of DNA leaves this call unchecked. Germline-derived CDR1 and CDR2 are MGHRA and YSYEKL. This CDR3 has 16 amino acids. The chain's CDR3 is CASSQGGGGRLVEQYF.